Sequencing of this T cell receptor beta chain was carried out in a study of neurological immune-mediated disorders. In its sample, this clonotype was seen many times. As yet, its antigen is unknown. Time point meaning: technical triplicate 2. The unsorted libraries were made from 2 million PBMCs kept at -80 C. Broader study findings: CDR3 amino acid sequences found in expanded clones were never shared across subjects, suggesting private repertoires in all groups.

Each CDR3 protein gets one entry after TCRdb re-called the 5' RACE reads with MiXCR. The repertoire holds roughly 61,000 distinct CDR3 sequences, with about 25% as singletons. The germline V gene encodes CDR1 DFQATT and CDR2 SNEGSKA (reference sequence). Trimming left V 0 bases short and J 0 bases short, with 17 bases between. This CDR3 is 18 amino acids long. Material for sequencing was PBMCs. The chain carries TRBV20-1 and TRBJ2-2, with D unclear. The sequence derives from a man between 60 and 75 years old with HTLV-1-associated myelopathy (HAM/TSP). The CDR3 spells CSARDNSRGSANTGELFF. CDR3 nucleotides: TGCAGTGCTAGAGATAATAGTCGAGGCTCCGCGAACACCGGGGAGCTGTTTTTT.